This TCR beta chain emerged from a study of vaccination effects on CD4 cells after COVID-19. For the study at large: Samples came 142 and 148 days after COVID-19 diagnosis, before vaccination. General study findings and limits: For convalescents, most of the spike-reactive clones seen post-vaccine were new vaccine-induced clones. Early post-infection timepoints were missing from the study, which also had few convalescent patients.

Peptide-pool stimulation followed by sequencing identified expanded antigen-specific CD4+ clonotypes in the ViraFEST assay. CD4+ T cells were isolated after around 9 days of culture. Infection dated between March and December 2020, before the Alpha, Beta and Delta variants reached the United States. Method: immunoSEQ multiplex PCR; TCRdb's copy keeps in-frame clones and lacks some. The sample holds about 26,000 clones, approximately 80% seen once. Notes on this clone: Its matching antigen is unknown.

V lost 8 bases to trimming and J lost 0 bases; unmatched junction nucleotides: 9. Germline loops: CDR1 SGHNT, CDR2 YENEEA. The CDR3 length is 17 residues. Here the sequenced sample was CD4+ T cells from PBMCs cultured with HCoV-NL63 spike peptides, taken before COVID-19 vaccination. The rearrangement links TRBV11-3 to TRBJ2-3; 12 bases align to TRBD2. The source is a human donor who had a prior SARS-CoV-2 infection. The CDR3 coding sequence is TGTGCCAGCCTCCGCCGGGGGACTAGCGGGAGCACAGATACGCAGTATTTT. Amino acids: CASLRRGTSGSTDTQYF. The full variable domain, with the rest looked up from reference TRBV11-3 and TRBJ2-3, is EAGVVQSPRYKIIEKKQPVAFWCNPISGHNTLYWYLQNLGQGPELLIRYENEEAVDDSQLPKDRFSAERLKGVDSTLKIQPAELGDSAVYLCASLRRGTSGSTDTQYFGPGTRLTVL.